These 8 T cell receptor beta chains share one sample of origin, sequenced in a study of blood T cell repertoires in COVID-19. TCRdb keeps only in-frame clones here, not all; method: immunoSEQ multiplex PCR. The data contain roughly 150,000 clones, around 82% of them singletons. The sequencing sample was made of peripheral blood. These receptor sequences come from a human donor in a cohort sampled during active COVID-19.

The rearrangement links TRBV19 to TRBJ1-3; 9 nucleotides agree with TRBD1. The germline gives CDR1 LNHDA, CDR2 SQIVND (reference sequence). V shed 8 bases and J 3 bases; nucleotides not matched to a gene: 14. CDR3 size: 17 residues. CDR3 protein: CASDTGTGFLFGNTIYF. As DNA, the CDR3 is TGTGCCAGTGATACCGGGACAGGGTTTTTGTTTGGAAACACCATATATTTT.

The chain links TRBV2 to TRBJ2-1, with 14 nucleotides matching TRBD2. The germline CDR1 and CDR2 sequences are SNHLY and FYNNEI. The CDR3 spans 20 residues. V shed 7 bases and J 0 bases; nucleotides not matched to a gene: 14. The CDR3 loop reads CASTEFRTSGGLSSYNEQFF. As DNA, the CDR3 is TGTGCCAGCACCGAGTTTAGGACTAGCGGGGGGTTAAGCTCCTACAATGAGCAGTTCTTC.

The chain links TRBV7-9 to TRBJ1-5; 10 bases are a match to TRBD1. The CDR3 covers 17 residues. Germline lookup yields CDR1 SEHNR and CDR2 FQNEAQ (reference sequence). V lost 7 bases to trimming and J lost 2 bases; unmatched junction nucleotides: 11. In DNA form, the CDR3 reads TGTGCCAGCACCCTAGGACAGGGGGATGGCGGCAATCAGCCCCAGCATTTT. Translating it yields CASTLGQGDGGNQPQHF.

V is TRBV18 and J is TRBJ2-7; 9 bases are a match to TRBD1. CDR1 is KGHSH, CDR2 LQKENI, per germline. V shed 3 bases, J shed 1 base, and the junction held 4 bases outside the gene matches. The CDR3 is made up of 15 amino acids. In nucleotides, the CDR3 is TGTGCCAGCTCACCCGGGACAGGGCTTTCCTACGAGCAGTACTTC. Protein: CASSPGTGLSYEQYF.

The chain joins TRBV6-5 to TRBJ1-4; weak D call: TRBD1 (6 bases). V gave up 6 bases and J gave up 7 bases, with 12 bases separating them. The CDR3 consists of 13 residues. CDR1 MNHEY and CDR2 SVGAGI come from the germline V gene. The CDR3 DNA sequence: TGTGCCAGCAGCAGGGGCCATTCTGAAAAACTGTTTTTT. It encodes CASSRGHSEKLFF.

The chain couples TRBV14 to TRBJ2-6; no firm D call. Germline V gene lookup returns CDR1 SGHDN and CDR2 FVKESK. There are 15 residues in the CDR3. Trimming removed 5 bases from V and 0 bases from J, with 8 bases in between. As DNA, the CDR3 is TGTGCCAGCAGCGAGCGCAGCTCTGGGGCCAACGTCCTGACTTTC. Translation: CASSERSSGANVLTF.

The chain recombines TRBV6-6 with TRBJ1-1; D perhaps matches TRBD1 (6 bases). V lost 5 bases, J lost 1 base, and 14 bases lay in between. Looked up from germline, CDR1 is MNHNY and CDR2 is SVGAGI (reference sequence). This CDR3 comprises 15 residues. CDR3 DNA sequence: TGTGCCAGCAGTATTCAAGGGACATCGAACACTGAAGCTTTCTTT. As protein: CASSIQGTSNTEAFF.

The genes are TRBV20-1 and TRBJ1-2; possibly TRBD1 for D (5 bases). Germline values: CDR1 DFQATT, CDR2 SNEGSKA (reference sequence). CDR3 length: 11 amino acids. The germline V and J ends were trimmed by 5 bases and 5 bases, with 9 bases remaining between them. The CDR3 DNA reads TGCAGTGCTCAGCCAGGGTATGGCTACACCTTC. This translates into CSAQPGYGYTF.